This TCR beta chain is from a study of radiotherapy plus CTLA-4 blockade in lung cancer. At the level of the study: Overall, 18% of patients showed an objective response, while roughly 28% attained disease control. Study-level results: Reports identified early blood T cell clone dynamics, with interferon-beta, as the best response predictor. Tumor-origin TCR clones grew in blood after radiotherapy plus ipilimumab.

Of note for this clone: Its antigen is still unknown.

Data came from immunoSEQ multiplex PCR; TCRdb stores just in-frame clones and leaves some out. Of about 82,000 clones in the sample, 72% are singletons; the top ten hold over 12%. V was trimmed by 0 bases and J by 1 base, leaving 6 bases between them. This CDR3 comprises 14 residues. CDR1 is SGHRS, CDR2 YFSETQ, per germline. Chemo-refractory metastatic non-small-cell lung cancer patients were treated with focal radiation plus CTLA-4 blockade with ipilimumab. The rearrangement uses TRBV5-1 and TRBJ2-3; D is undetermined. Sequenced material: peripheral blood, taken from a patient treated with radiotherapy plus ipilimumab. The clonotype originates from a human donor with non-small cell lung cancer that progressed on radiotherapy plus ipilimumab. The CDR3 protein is CASSLGRGTDTQYF. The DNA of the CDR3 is TGCGCCAGCAGCTTGGGGCGTGGCACAGATACGCAGTATTTT.